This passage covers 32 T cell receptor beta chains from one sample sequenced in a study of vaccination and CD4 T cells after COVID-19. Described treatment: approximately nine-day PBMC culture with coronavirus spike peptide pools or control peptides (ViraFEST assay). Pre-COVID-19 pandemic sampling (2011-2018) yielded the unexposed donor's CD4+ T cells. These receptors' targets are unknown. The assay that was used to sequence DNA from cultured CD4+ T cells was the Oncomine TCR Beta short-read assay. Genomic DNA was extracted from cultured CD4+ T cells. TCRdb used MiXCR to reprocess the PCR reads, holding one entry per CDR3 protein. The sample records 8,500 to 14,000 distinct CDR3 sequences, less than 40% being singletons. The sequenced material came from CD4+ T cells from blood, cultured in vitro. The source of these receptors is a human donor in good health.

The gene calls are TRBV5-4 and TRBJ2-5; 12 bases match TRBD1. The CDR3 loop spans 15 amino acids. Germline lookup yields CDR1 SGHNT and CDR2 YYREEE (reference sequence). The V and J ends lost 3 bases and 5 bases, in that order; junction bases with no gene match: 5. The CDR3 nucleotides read TGTGCCAGCAGCTCGGGACAGGGGGCATGGGAGACCCAGTACTTC. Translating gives CASSSGQGAWETQYF.

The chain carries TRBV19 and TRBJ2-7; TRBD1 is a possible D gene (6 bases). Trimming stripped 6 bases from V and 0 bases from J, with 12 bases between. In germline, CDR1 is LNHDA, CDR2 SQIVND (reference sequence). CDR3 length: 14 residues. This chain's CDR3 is CASRTTGSSYEQYF. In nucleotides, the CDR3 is TGTGCCAGTAGGACGACAGGTAGCTCCTACGAGCAGTACTTC.

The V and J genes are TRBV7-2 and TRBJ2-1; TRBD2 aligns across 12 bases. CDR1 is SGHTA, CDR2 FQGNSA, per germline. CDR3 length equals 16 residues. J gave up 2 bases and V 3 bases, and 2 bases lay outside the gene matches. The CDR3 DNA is TGTGCCAGCAGCTTGACTAGCGGGAGTCCCTACAATGAGCAGTTCTTC. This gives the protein CASSLTSGSPYNEQFF.

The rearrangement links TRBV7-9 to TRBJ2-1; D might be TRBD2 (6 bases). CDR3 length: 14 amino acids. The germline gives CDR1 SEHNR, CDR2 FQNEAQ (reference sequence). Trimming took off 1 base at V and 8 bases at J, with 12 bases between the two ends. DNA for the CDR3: TGTGCCAGCAGCTTAGGTCGCGGGGCGGATGAGCAGTTCTTC. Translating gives CASSLGRGADEQFF.

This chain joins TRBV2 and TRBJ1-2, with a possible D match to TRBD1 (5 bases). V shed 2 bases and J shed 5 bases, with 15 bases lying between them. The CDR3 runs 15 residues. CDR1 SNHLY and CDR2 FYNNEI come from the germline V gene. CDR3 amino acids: CASSEYGQGLYGYTF. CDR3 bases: TGTGCCAGCAGTGAATATGGTCAGGGCTTGTATGGCTACACCTTC.

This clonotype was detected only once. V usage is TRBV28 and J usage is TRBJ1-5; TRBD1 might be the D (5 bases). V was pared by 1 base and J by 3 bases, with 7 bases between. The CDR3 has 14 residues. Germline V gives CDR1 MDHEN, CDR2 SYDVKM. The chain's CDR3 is CASSLSGINQPQHF. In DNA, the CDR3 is TGTGCCAGCAGTTTATCAGGGATCAATCAGCCCCAGCATTTT.

DNA of the CDR3: TGTGCCAGCAGTTACTTTGTACAGGACGACCAAGAGACCCAGTACTTC. Its translation is CASSYFVQDDQETQYF. The rearrangement links TRBV6-2 or TRBV6-3 to TRBJ2-5, with a possible D match to TRBD1 (5 bases). The CDR3 runs 16 residues. The germline V gene encodes CDR1 MNHEY and CDR2 SVGEGT. Trimming removed 1 base from V and 0 bases from J, with 12 bases in between.

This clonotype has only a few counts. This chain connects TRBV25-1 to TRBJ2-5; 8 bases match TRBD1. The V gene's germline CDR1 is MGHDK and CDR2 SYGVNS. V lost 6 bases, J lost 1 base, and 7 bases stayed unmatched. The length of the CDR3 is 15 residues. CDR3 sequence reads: CASRPPGTGQETQYF. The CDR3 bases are TGTGCCAGCAGGCCCCCCGGGACAGGCCAAGAGACCCAGTACTTC.

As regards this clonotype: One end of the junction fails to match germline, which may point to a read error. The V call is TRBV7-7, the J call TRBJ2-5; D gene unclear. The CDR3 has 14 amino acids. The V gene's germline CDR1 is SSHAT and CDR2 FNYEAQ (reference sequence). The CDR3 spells CASSLGKGIETQYF. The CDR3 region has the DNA TGTGCTAGCAGCTTAGGGAAGGGAATAGAGACCCAGTACTTC.

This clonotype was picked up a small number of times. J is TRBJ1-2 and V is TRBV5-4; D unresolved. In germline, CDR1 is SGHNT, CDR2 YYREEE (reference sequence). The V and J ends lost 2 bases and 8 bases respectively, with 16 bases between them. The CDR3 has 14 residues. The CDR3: CASSFRTQISGYTF. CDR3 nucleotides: TGTGCCAGCAGCTTCCGGACCCAGATATCCGGCTACACCTTC.

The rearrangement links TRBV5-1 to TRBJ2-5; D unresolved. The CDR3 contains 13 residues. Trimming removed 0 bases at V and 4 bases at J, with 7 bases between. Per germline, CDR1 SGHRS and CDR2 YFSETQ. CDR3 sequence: CASSLVLGETQYF. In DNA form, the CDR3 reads TGCGCCAGCAGCTTGGTTCTCGGAGAGACCCAGTACTTC.

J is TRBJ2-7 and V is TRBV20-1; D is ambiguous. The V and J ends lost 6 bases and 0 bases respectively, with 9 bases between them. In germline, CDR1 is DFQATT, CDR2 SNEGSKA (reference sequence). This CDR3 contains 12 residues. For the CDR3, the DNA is TGCAGTGCCCCCGGGCGCTCCTACGAGCAGTACTTC. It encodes CSAPGRSYEQYF.

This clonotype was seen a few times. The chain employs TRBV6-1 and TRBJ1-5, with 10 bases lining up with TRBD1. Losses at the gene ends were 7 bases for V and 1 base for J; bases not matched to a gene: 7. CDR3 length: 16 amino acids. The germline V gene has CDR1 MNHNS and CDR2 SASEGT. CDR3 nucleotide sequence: TGTGCCAGCACCCGGGACAGGGGTTTGAGCAATCAGCCCCAGCATTTT. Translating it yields CASTRDRGLSNQPQHF.

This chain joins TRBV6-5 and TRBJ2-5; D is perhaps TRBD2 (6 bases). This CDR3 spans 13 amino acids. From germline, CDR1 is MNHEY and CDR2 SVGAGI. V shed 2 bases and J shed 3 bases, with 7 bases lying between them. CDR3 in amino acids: CASSYGGEETQYF. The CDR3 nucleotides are TGTGCCAGCAGTTACGGAGGGGAAGAGACCCAGTACTTC.

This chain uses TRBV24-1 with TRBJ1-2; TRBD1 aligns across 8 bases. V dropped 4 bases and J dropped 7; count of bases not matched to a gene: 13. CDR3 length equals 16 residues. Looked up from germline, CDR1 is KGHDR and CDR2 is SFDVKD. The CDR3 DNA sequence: TGTGCCACCAGTGAACCAGCGCGACAGGGGATAAGTGGCTACACCTTC. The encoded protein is CATSEPARQGISGYTF.

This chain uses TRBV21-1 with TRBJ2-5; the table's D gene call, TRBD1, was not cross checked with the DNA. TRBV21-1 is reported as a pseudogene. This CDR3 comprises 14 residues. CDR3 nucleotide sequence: TGTGCCAGCAGTTACGGTGACAGGGGAGAGACCCAGTACTTC. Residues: CASSYGDRGETQYF.

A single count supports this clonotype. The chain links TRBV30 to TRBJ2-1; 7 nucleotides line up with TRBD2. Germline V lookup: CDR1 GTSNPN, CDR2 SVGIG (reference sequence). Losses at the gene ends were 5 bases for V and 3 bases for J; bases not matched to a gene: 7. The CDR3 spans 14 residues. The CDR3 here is CAWGARGGYNEQFF. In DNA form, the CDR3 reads TGTGCCTGGGGGGCACGCGGGGGCTACAATGAGCAGTTCTTC.

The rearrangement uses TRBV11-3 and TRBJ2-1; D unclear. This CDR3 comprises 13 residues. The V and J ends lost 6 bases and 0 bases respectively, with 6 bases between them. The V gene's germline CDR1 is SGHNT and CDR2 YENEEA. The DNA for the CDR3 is TGTGCCAGCAGTAAGGGCTCCTACAATGAGCAGTTCTTC. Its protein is CASSKGSYNEQFF.

The CDR3 region has the DNA TGTGCCAGCATCAAGGGAGGGTATGGCTACACCTTC. Protein: CASIKGGYGYTF. The chain links TRBV28 to TRBJ1-2, with no clear D. Germline V gives CDR1 MDHEN, CDR2 SYDVKM. Between the trimmed V and J ends, which lost 7 bases and 5 bases, there was a span of 11 bases. This CDR3 comprises 12 residues.

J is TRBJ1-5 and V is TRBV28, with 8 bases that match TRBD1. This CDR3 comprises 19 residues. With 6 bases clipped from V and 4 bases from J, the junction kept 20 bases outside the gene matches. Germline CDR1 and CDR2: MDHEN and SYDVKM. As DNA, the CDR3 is TGTGCCAGCAGCCTAGGACAGGGACTTATGAGCGGACTAAATCAGCCCCAGCATTTT. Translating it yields CASSLGQGLMSGLNQPQHF.

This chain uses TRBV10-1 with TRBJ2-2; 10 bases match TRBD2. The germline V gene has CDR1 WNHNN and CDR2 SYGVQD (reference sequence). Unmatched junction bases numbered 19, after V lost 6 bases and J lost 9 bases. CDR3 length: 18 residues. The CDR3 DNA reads TGCGCCAGCAGCCAACGACGGATAGCGGGAGGCCCGACCCGGGAGCTGTTTTTT. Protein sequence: CASSQRRIAGGPTRELFF.

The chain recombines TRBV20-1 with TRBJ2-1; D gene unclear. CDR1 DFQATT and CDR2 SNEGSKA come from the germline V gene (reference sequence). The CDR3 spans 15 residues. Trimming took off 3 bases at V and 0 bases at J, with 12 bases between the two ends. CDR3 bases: TGCAGTGCTAGTGGTATTTTGAGCTCCTACAATGAGCAGTTCTTC. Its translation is CSASGILSSYNEQFF.

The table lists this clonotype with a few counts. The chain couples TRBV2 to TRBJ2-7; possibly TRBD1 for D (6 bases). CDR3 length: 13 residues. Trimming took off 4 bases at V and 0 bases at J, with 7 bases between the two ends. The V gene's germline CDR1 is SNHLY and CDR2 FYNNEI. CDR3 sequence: CASSGDTSYEQYF. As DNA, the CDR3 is TGTGCCAGCAGTGGGGACACCTCCTACGAGCAGTACTTC.

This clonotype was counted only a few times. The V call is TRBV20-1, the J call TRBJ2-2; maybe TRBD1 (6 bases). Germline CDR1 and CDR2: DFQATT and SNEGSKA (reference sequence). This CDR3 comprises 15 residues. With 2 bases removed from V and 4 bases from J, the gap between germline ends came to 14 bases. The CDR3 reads CSARRRGLRTGELFF. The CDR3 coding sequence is TGCAGTGCTAGACGCAGGGGTCTCCGCACCGGGGAGCTGTTTTTT.

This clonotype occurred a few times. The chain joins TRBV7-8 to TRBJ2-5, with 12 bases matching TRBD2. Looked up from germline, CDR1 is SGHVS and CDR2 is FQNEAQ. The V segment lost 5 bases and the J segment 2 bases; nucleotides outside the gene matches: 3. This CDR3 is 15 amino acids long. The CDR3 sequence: CASSPGLAGQETQYF. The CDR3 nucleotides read TGTGCCAGCAGCCCTGGACTAGCGGGACAAGAGACCCAGTACTTC.

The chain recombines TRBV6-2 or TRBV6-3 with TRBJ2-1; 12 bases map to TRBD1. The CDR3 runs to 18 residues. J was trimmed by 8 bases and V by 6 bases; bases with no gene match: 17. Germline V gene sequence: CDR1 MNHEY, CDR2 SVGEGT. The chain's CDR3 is CASRITGLSGDRGHEQFF. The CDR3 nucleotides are TGTGCCAGCAGAATTACCGGTTTATCTGGGGACAGGGGGCATGAGCAGTTCTTC.

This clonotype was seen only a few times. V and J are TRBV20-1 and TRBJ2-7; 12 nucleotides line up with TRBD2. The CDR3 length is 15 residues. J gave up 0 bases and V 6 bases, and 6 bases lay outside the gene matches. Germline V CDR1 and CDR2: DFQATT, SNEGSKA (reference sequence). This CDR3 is CSAIGTSGFSYEQYF. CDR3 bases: TGCAGTGCCATTGGGACTAGCGGGTTCTCCTACGAGCAGTACTTC.

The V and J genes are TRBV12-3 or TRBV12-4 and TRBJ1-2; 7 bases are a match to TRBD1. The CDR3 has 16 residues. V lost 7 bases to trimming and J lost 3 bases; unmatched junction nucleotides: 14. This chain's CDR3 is CASTRQGAQGDYGYTF. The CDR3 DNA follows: TGTGCCAGCACTCGACAGGGTGCCCAAGGGGACTATGGCTACACCTTC.

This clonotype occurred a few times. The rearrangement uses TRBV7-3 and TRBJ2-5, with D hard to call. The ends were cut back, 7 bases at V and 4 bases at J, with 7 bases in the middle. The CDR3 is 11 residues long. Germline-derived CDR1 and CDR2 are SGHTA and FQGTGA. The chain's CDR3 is CASTDIETQYF. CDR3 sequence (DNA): TGTGCCAGCACCGACATAGAGACCCAGTACTTC.

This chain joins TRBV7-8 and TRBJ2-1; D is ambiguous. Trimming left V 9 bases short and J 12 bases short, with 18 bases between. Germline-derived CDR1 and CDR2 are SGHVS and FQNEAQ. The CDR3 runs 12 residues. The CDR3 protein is CASSSLLKGQFF. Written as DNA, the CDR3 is TGTGCCAGTTCCAGCCTCCTAAAGGGGCAGTTCTTC. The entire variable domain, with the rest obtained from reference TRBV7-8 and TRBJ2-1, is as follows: GAGVSQSPRYKVAKRGQDVALRCDPISGHVSLFWYQQALGQGPEFLTYFQNEAQLDKSGLPSDRFFAERPEGSVSTLKIQRTQQEDSAVYLCASSSLLKGQFFGPGTRLTVL.

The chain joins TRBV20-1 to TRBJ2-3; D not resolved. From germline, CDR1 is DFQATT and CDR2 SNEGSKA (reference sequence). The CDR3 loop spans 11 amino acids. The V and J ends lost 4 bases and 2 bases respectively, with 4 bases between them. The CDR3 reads CSATVTDTQYF. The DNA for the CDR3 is TGCAGTGCTACTGTCACAGATACGCAGTATTTT.

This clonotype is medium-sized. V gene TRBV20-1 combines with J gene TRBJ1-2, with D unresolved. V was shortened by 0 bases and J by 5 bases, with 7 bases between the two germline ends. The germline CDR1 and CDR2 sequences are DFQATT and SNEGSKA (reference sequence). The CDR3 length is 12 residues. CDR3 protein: CSARDHQYGYTF. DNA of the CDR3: TGCAGTGCTAGAGATCATCAGTATGGCTACACCTTC.